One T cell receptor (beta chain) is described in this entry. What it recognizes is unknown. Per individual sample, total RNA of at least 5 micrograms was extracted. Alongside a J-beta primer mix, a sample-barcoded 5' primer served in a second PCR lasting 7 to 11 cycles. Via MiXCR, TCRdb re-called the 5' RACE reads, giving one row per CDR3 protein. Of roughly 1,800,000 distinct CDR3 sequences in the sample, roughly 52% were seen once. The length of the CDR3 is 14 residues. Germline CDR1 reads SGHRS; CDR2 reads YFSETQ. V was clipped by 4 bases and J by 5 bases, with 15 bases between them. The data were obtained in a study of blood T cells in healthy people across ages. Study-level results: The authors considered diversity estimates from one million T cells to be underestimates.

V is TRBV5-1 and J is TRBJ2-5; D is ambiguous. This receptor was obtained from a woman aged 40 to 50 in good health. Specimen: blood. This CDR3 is CASSRLHLGETQYF. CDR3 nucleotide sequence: TGCGCCAGCAGCCGGCTCCATCTCGGGGAGACCCAGTACTTC.